This T cell receptor (beta chain) was found in a study of breast tumors, draining lymph nodes, adjacent tissues. Study results and limitations: The data were judged consistent with most tumor T cells coming from lymph node and expanding in tumor. Tumor T cell lymph node origin was a supported hypothesis, not proven. Tumor TCR diversity was below lymph nodes but above nontumor tissue.

MiXCR, applied by TCRdb to the multiplex PCR reads, yields one record per CDR3 protein. The sample includes tens of thousands of distinct CDR3 sequences, approximately 31% of them seen just once. The sample holds many counts of this clonotype. Its antigen is unidentified. The lymph nodes were axillary draining lymph nodes from breast cancer patients. V was shortened by 2 bases and J by 3 bases, with 12 bases between the two germline ends. The length of the CDR3 is 15 residues. CDR1 SGHTA and CDR2 FQGNSA come from the germline V gene. The material sequenced was axillary lymph node tissue. This TCR was recovered from a female donor with breast cancer. Some clones in this sample may be carry-over from other donors' samples. The chain couples TRBV7-2 to TRBJ2-3; tentative D call: TRBD2 (5 bases). CDR3 amino acids: CASSLSIARTDTQYF. In DNA, the CDR3 is TGTGCCAGCAGCTTATCTATAGCGAGGACAGATACGCAGTATTTT.